The source of this T cell receptor (beta chain) is a study of OX40 agonist ivuxolimab in advanced cancers. Produced via immunoSEQ multiplex PCR; TCRdb's table is partial and in-frame only. The sample has roughly 48,000 clones; 70% to 90% are singletons. The germline CDR1 and CDR2 sequences are SGHNT and YENEEA. The CDR3 consists of 14 residues. Trimming took off 2 bases at V and 1 base at J, with 8 bases between the two ends. This rearrangement joins TRBV11-3 to TRBJ1-1; D is undetermined. The source of this sequence is an adult with an advanced solid tumor such as melanoma, head and neck, liver or kidney cancer. The material was CD4+ or CD8+ T cells sorted from blood, obtained in a trial of the OX40 agonist ivuxolimab. CDR3 sequence: CASSLSGSNTEAFF. CDR3 in DNA: TGTGCCAGCAGCTTAAGTGGGTCGAACACTGAAGCTTTCTTT.